These 30 T cell receptor beta chains were all obtained from the same sample, sequenced in a study of identical twins. MiXCR, run by TCRdb on the 5' RACE reads, gives a single entry per CDR3 protein. The sample consists of about 470,000 distinct CDR3 sequences, 20% to 25% of them appearing once. The same specimen was also included in a second study, on T cells expressing NK-cell markers.

Sample: CD4+ T cells sorted from blood. Every receptor here comes from a woman between 18 and 29 years old in good health.

The V and J genes are TRBV6-6 and TRBJ2-7, with a tentative D call TRBD2 (6 bases). Germline CDR1 reads MNHNY; CDR2 reads SVGAGI (reference sequence). This CDR3 has 13 amino acids. Trimming took 5 bases from V and 6 from J, leaving 14 bases between them. CDR3 DNA: TGTGCCAGCAGTCAGACGGGGGTCGGCGAGCAGTACTTC. It encodes CASSQTGVGEQYF.

This clonotype occurred a few times. The chain is built from TRBV20-1 and TRBJ2-1, with 10 bases lining up with TRBD2. CDR3 size: 16 residues. Per germline, CDR1 DFQATT and CDR2 SNEGSKA (reference sequence). The trim removed 0 bases at V and 4 bases at J, leaving 6 bases unmatched. The CDR3 reads CSARDQLAGIYNEQFF. In DNA form, the CDR3 reads TGCAGTGCTAGAGATCAACTAGCGGGGATTTACAATGAGCAGTTCTTC.

The rearrangement joins TRBV20-1 to TRBJ2-4; weak D call: TRBD2 (6 bases). The CDR3 has 14 amino acids. The V end was cut by 3 bases, the J end by 2 bases, with 11 bases between. CDR1 and CDR2 (germline): DFQATT, SNEGSKA (reference sequence). The CDR3: CSASIGGTKNIQYF. CDR3 sequence (DNA): TGCAGTGCTAGCATTGGAGGGACCAAAAACATTCAGTACTTC.

This clonotype was seen ten or more times. The genes are TRBV5-1 and TRBJ2-1, with TRBD1 identical over 8 bases. CDR3 length: 15 amino acids. The junction had 1 base not matched to a gene; V was cut back by 1 base and J by 1 base. Germline CDR1 SGHRS, CDR2 YFSETQ. CDR3 amino acids: CASSLTGGSYNEQFF. For the CDR3, the DNA is TGCGCCAGCAGCTTGACAGGGGGGTCCTACAATGAGCAGTTCTTC.

The chain is built from TRBV6-2 or TRBV6-3 and TRBJ2-7; D not certain. Per the germline V gene, CDR1 is MNHEY and CDR2 is SVGEGT. This CDR3 comprises 15 residues. V lost 0 bases, J lost 6 bases, and 15 bases lay in between. CDR3 coding DNA: TGTGCCAGCAGTTACTCGGTTCTACTTGGCGGCGAGCAGTACTTC. Translation: CASSYSVLLGGEQYF.

The chain has TRBV7-9 and TRBJ1-2, with D possibly matching TRBD1 (5 bases). This CDR3 spans 12 amino acids. Trimming stripped 5 bases from V and 4 bases from J, with 8 bases between. The germline gives CDR1 SEHNR, CDR2 FQNEAQ (reference sequence). The CDR3 spells CASSPQAYGYTF. CDR3 sequence (DNA): TGTGCCAGCAGCCCACAGGCCTATGGCTACACCTTC.

The rearrangement joins TRBV15 to TRBJ2-1, with 8 bases lining up with TRBD2. The J segment lost 8 bases and the V segment lost 5 bases, leaving 11 bases of the junction unmatched. The CDR3 is 15 residues long. Germline V gene data show CDR1 as LNHNV and CDR2 as YYDKDF (reference sequence). The CDR3 bases are TGTGCCACCAGCTTCGGGGGGGCTCTGGGCTATGAGCAGTTCTTC. Translation: CATSFGGALGYEQFF.

The rearrangement links TRBV6-5 to TRBJ1-1; D remains unclear. From germline, CDR1 is MNHEY and CDR2 SVGAGI. V was cut by 11 bases and J by 4 bases, with 11 bases left in between. The CDR3 totals 11 residues. The CDR3 reads CAVIGSTEAFF. The CDR3 DNA reads TGTGCCGTAATCGGGTCCACTGAAGCTTTCTTT.

This clonotype came up a few times. This chain links TRBV6-1 with TRBJ2-3, with TRBD1 as a possible D gene (5 bases). The germline CDR1 and CDR2 sequences are MNHNS and SASEGT. V lost 6 bases to trimming and J lost 5 bases, with 12 bases between them. This CDR3 has 13 amino acids. The CDR3 nucleotides are TGTGCCAGCAGGGGGCGCTGGATAGATACGCAGTATTTT. It translates to CASRGRWIDTQYF.

This rearrangement joins TRBV5-1 to TRBJ2-7, with a weak D call TRBD1 (5 bases). The ends were cut back, 3 bases at V and 3 bases at J, with 10 bases in the middle. From germline, CDR1 is SGHRS and CDR2 YFSETQ. CDR3 length equals 13 residues. CDR3 protein: CASSWTRNYEQYF. CDR3 DNA sequence: TGCGCCAGCAGCTGGACACGTAACTACGAGCAGTACTTC. Variable domain in full (rest from reference TRBV5-1 and TRBJ2-7): KAGVTQTPRYLIKTRGQQVTLSCSPISGHRSVSWYQQTPGQGLQFLFEYFSETQRNKGNFPGRFSGRQFSNSRSEMNVSTLELGDSALYLCASSWTRNYEQYFGPGTRLTVT.

The chain joins TRBV20-1 to TRBJ2-7; 8 bases align to TRBD1. The CDR3 runs to 14 residues. J lost 6 bases, V lost 6 bases, and 13 bases had no gene match. Germline V gene sequence: CDR1 DFQATT, CDR2 SNEGSKA (reference sequence). The CDR3 loop is CSAERWQGAVEQYF. CDR3 coding DNA: TGCAGTGCGGAAAGGTGGCAGGGGGCGGTCGAGCAGTACTTC.

DNA of the CDR3: TGTGCCAGCAGCTTAAGTACGAAGGGAGAGCAGTACTTC. Amino acid sequence: CASSLSTKGEQYF. The chain is built from TRBV7-3 and TRBJ2-7; D is unclear. Trimming left V 1 base short and J 7 bases short, with 11 bases between. Germline loops: CDR1 SGHTA, CDR2 FQGTGA. The CDR3 contains 13 residues.

This clonotype showed up just a few times. The rearrangement joins TRBV7-9 to TRBJ1-3; D uncertain. Germline CDR1 SEHNR, CDR2 FQNEAQ (reference sequence). V lost 5 bases, J lost 2 bases, and 10 bases lay in between. The CDR3 extends over 14 amino acids. In DNA form, the CDR3 reads TGTGCCAGCAGCCTTCGGACGGCTGGAAACACCATATATTTT. Encoded protein: CASSLRTAGNTIYF.

This clonotype was observed a handful of times. This chain joins TRBV11-2 and TRBJ2-3, with 8 bases aligning to TRBD1. CDR1 SGHAT and CDR2 FQNNGV come from the germline V gene. The CDR3 extends over 18 amino acids. J gave up 5 bases and V 5 bases, and 18 bases lay outside the gene matches. In DNA, the CDR3 is TGTGCCAGCAGCCCTCCCCCCCCTGGACAGGGTAGGGTAGATACGCAGTATTTT. It encodes CASSPPPPGQGRVDTQYF.

This clonotype was observed a handful of times. This rearrangement joins TRBV5-6 to TRBJ2-1; 7 nucleotides line up with TRBD2. V trimming: 0 bases; J trimming: 3 bases; junction bases outside the gene matches: 6. Germline V lookup: CDR1 SGHDT, CDR2 YYEEEE. This CDR3 has 16 residues. CDR3 amino acids: CASSLDGRGNYNEQFF. The CDR3 coding sequence is TGTGCCAGCAGCTTGGATGGGCGGGGGAACTACAATGAGCAGTTCTTC.

This clonotype was counted only a few times. J is TRBJ2-7 and V is TRBV9, with TRBD1 as a possible D gene (6 bases). The germline V gene encodes CDR1 SGDLS and CDR2 YYNGEE. The CDR3 length is 16 residues. V was trimmed by 0 bases and J by 7 bases, leaving 20 bases between them. In nucleotides, the CDR3 is TGTGCCAGCAGCGTAGCTACCCGGGACAAGTTTGGGGAGCAGTACTTC. It codes for CASSVATRDKFGEQYF.

The chain employs TRBV6-5 and TRBJ2-7; TRBD2 aligns across 15 bases. CDR3 length equals 16 residues. Trimming cost V 2 bases and J 1 base; bases outside gene matches: 0. Germline values: CDR1 MNHEY, CDR2 SVGAGI. CDR3 residues: CASSYGLAGGSYEQYF. The CDR3 coding sequence is TGTGCCAGCAGTTACGGACTAGCGGGAGGGTCCTACGAGCAGTACTTC.

This chain links TRBV6-1 with TRBJ2-7; 9 positions match TRBD1. J gave up 9 bases and V 4 bases, and 1 base lay outside the gene matches. This CDR3 spans 11 amino acids. Germline values: CDR1 MNHNS, CDR2 SASEGT. The DNA for the CDR3 is TGTGCCAGCAGTGGGGACAGGGTGCAGTACTTC. Translation gives CASSGDRVQYF.

This clonotype was counted at least ten times. The CDR3, as DNA: TGCAGTGCTAGAGCGTACAGGGAACAGCCCCAGCATTTT. It specifies CSARAYREQPQHF. J is TRBJ1-5 and V is TRBV20-1; TRBD1 might be the D (6 bases). Germline V gene sequence: CDR1 DFQATT, CDR2 SNEGSKA (reference sequence). CDR3 size: 13 residues. V shed 1 base and J shed 7 bases, with 11 bases lying between them.

The rearrangement links TRBV9 to TRBJ2-7, with TRBD2 identical over 11 bases. In germline, CDR1 is SGDLS, CDR2 YYNGEE. Losses at the gene ends were 0 bases for V and 7 bases for J; bases not matched to a gene: 6. The CDR3 loop spans 15 amino acids. CDR3 protein: CASSVAALAGDEQYF. DNA for the CDR3: TGTGCCAGCAGCGTAGCTGCACTAGCGGGGGATGAGCAGTACTTC.

This clonotype is a singleton in its sample. The chain recombines TRBV30 with TRBJ2-2, with a weak D call TRBD1 (5 bases). The V gene lost 0 bases and the J gene lost 7 bases, with 18 bases spanning the gap. The CDR3 runs to 16 residues. Germline V gene data show CDR1 as GTSNPN and CDR2 as SVGIG (reference sequence). CDR3 nucleotide sequence: TGTGCCTGGAGTGTAAACCCGCTAGGGGTGGTCGGGGAGCTGTTTTTT. Translating it yields CAWSVNPLGVVGELFF. The whole variable domain, remainder taken from reference TRBV30 and TRBJ2-2, is SQTIHQWPATLVQPVGSPLSLECTVEGTSNPNLYWYRQAAGRGLQLLFYSVGIGQISSEVPQNLSASRPQDRQFILSSKKLLLSDSGFYLCAWSVNPLGVVGELFFGEGSRLTVL.

Comments on this clonotype: Sequence at one end of the junction differs from germline and may be a read error. The gene calls are TRBV12-3 or TRBV12-4 and TRBJ2-2; TRBD1 agrees at 12 bases. CDR3 size: 17 residues. The CDR3 here is CASSLEGQGAQTGELFF. The CDR3 coding sequence is TGTGCCAGCAGCTTAGAGGGACAGGGGGCGCAAACCGGGGAGCTGTTTTTT.

The V call is TRBV5-1, the J call TRBJ2-1, with D perhaps TRBD1 or TRBD2 (5 bases each). Between the trimmed V and J ends, which lost 4 bases and 10 bases, there was a span of 18 bases. CDR3 length equals 14 residues. CDR1 SGHRS and CDR2 YFSETQ come from the germline V gene. CDR3 in amino acids: CASSPLGGEWEQFF. CDR3 coding DNA: TGCGCCAGCAGCCCCCTTGGGGGAGAATGGGAGCAGTTCTTC. Drawing the rest from reference TRBV5-1 and TRBJ2-1, the complete variable domain is KAGVTQTPRYLIKTRGQQVTLSCSPISGHRSVSWYQQTPGQGLQFLFEYFSETQRNKGNFPGRFSGRQFSNSRSEMNVSTLELGDSALYLCASSPLGGEWEQFFGPGTRLTVL.

In this sample, this clonotype turned up many times. The chain recombines TRBV12-3 or TRBV12-4 with TRBJ2-3, with D unresolved. The CDR3 consists of 16 residues. Trimming shortened V by 8 bases and J by 0 bases, and 18 bases separated the two germline ends. CDR3 sequence: CASVRLGYESTDTQYF. In DNA, the CDR3 is TGTGCCAGCGTTAGGCTAGGCTACGAAAGCACAGATACGCAGTATTTT.

This chain connects TRBV7-9 to TRBJ2-7; 7 positions agree with TRBD1. Germline V gene lookup returns CDR1 SEHNR and CDR2 FQNEAQ (reference sequence). The CDR3 has 14 residues. V was pared by 0 bases and J by 6 bases, with 5 bases of the junction left unmatched. CDR3 nucleotides: TGTGCCAGCAGCTTAGCCGGGACAGTCGTCGAGCAGTACTTC. Its translation is CASSLAGTVVEQYF.

This clonotype was seen at least ten times. The chain links TRBV28 to TRBJ2-3; D call uncertain. The length of the CDR3 is 11 residues. The V gene lost 6 bases and the J gene lost 2 bases, with 3 bases spanning the gap. The germline V gene has CDR1 MDHEN and CDR2 SYDVKM. CDR3 residues: CASRVTDTQYF. The CDR3 DNA reads as TGTGCCAGCAGGGTCACAGATACGCAGTATTTT.

This chain uses TRBV20-1 with TRBJ2-3; D is ambiguous. Per germline, CDR1 DFQATT and CDR2 SNEGSKA (reference sequence). Trimming shortened V by 3 bases and J by 2 bases, and 6 bases separated the two germline ends. The CDR3 has 12 amino acids. The CDR3, as DNA: TGCAGTGCTAGTCCGAACACAGATACGCAGTATTTT. Amino acids: CSASPNTDTQYF.

The chain joins TRBV6-5 to TRBJ2-7; possible D gene TRBD2, 6 bases. The CDR3 sequence is 15 residues long. Germline-derived CDR1 and CDR2 are MNHEY and SVGAGI. Trimming took off 2 bases at V and 0 bases at J, with 11 bases between the two ends. This CDR3 reads CASSYSSGPSYEQYF. The CDR3 nucleotides read TGTGCCAGCAGTTACAGTAGCGGACCCTCCTACGAGCAGTACTTC.

The chain uses TRBV6-1 and TRBJ2-5; TRBD2 agrees at 9 bases. The CDR3 runs 16 residues. Germline V gives CDR1 MNHNS, CDR2 SASEGT. V lost 6 bases and J lost 5; bases outside the gene matches: 13. This chain's CDR3 is CASSSHPSGTRETQYF. Written as DNA, the CDR3 is TGTGCCAGCAGCTCCCACCCTAGCGGGACTCGGGAGACCCAGTACTTC.

The sample holds a few counts of this clonotype. The chain couples TRBV12-5 to TRBJ2-7; 8 bases are shared with TRBD1. V shed 6 bases, J shed 0 bases, and the junction held 7 bases outside the gene matches. CDR3 size: 15 residues. The germline gives CDR1 LGHNT, CDR2 FRNRAP. CDR3 in amino acids: CASGFGTGVSYEQYF. DNA for the CDR3: TGTGCTAGTGGGTTCGGGACAGGTGTCTCCTACGAGCAGTACTTC.